This passage covers 18 T cell receptor beta chains from one sample sequenced in a study of PD-L1 blockade in urothelial cancer. TCRdb keeps only in-frame clones here, not all; method: immunoSEQ multiplex PCR. The table shows tens of thousands of clones, with less than 90% occurring only once. Specified time point: pretreatment peripheral blood. The sequences come from PBMCs, collected around atezolizumab (anti-PD-L1) treatment. The receptors were sampled from a man aged 70-80 years with urothelial cancer.

This chain uses TRBV2 with TRBJ2-4; 10 bases are shared with TRBD2. Germline V CDR1 and CDR2: SNHLY, FYNNEI. The CDR3 runs 15 residues. V lost 4 bases, J lost 5 bases, and 5 bases stayed unmatched. This CDR3 reads CASSGSSGSQNIQYF. The CDR3 coding sequence is TGTGCCAGCAGTGGGTCTAGCGGGAGCCAAAACATTCAGTACTTC.

The chain uses TRBV5-4 and TRBJ1-1, with 7 bases matching TRBD1. This CDR3 has 16 amino acids. CDR1 and CDR2 (germline): SGHNT, YYREEE (reference sequence). V lost 4 bases, J lost 5 bases, and 14 bases stayed unmatched. The CDR3 here is CASSPGGGLSGTEAFF. The CDR3 DNA reads TGTGCCAGCAGCCCGGGAGGGGGCCTTAGTGGAACTGAAGCTTTCTTT. The complete variable domain, with remaining parts taken from reference TRBV5-4 and TRBJ1-1, reads ETGVTQSPTHLIKTRGQQVTLRCSSQSGHNTVSWYQQALGQGPQFIFQYYREEENGRGNFPPRFSGLQFPNYSSELNVNALELDDSALYLCASSPGGGLSGTEAFFGQGTRLTVV.

V is TRBV7-2 and J is TRBJ2-2, with TRBD1 matching 7 bases. The CDR3 runs 13 residues. Germline CDR1 is SGHTA and CDR2 is FQGNSA. J was trimmed by 6 bases and V by 6 bases; bases with no gene match: 4. CDR3 sequence (DNA): TGTGCCAGCAGGACTCAGGGGGCCGGGGAGCTGTTTTTT. It is translated as CASRTQGAGELFF.

J is TRBJ2-7 and V is TRBV5-5, with a possible D match to TRBD2 (6 bases). This CDR3 contains 14 residues. Trimming removed 4 bases from V and 2 bases from J, with 13 bases in between. The germline V gene has CDR1 SGHKS and CDR2 YYEKEE (reference sequence). The CDR3 coding sequence is TGTGCCAGCAGCCCCGTGGGACTTACCTACGAGCAGTACTTC. Translating gives CASSPVGLTYEQYF. The whole variable domain, filled in from reference TRBV5-5 and TRBJ2-7, reads DAGVTQSPTHLIKTRGQQVTLRCSPISGHKSVSWYQQVLGQGPQFIFQYYEKEERGRGNFPDRFSARQFPNYSSELNVNALLLGDSALYLCASSPVGLTYEQYFGPGTRLTVT.

The chain joins TRBV5-6 to TRBJ2-7; D call uncertain. The CDR3 has 14 amino acids. Germline CDR1 and CDR2: SGHDT and YYEEEE. V lost 0 bases, J lost 0 bases, and 7 bases lay in between. DNA of the CDR3: TGTGCCAGCAGCTTGGGACACCCCTCCTACGAGCAGTACTTC. Amino acid sequence: CASSLGHPSYEQYF.

This chain joins TRBV7-9 and TRBJ2-3; TRBD1 agrees at 8 bases. The V gene's germline CDR1 is SEHNR and CDR2 FQNEAQ (reference sequence). The CDR3 has 13 residues. V gave up 5 bases and J gave up 9 bases; unmatched junction bases: 7. The CDR3 spells CASSETGGGTQYF. CDR3 nucleotides: TGTGCCAGCAGCGAAACAGGGGGAGGCACGCAGTATTTT.

As DNA, the CDR3 is TGTGCCAGCAGGGGCGGAAACACCATATATTTT. Translation: CASRGGNTIYF. V is TRBV2 and J is TRBJ1-3; no clear D. Germline V gives CDR1 SNHLY, CDR2 FYNNEI. Trimming removed 6 bases from V and 4 bases from J, with 4 bases in between. The CDR3 has 11 residues. Full variable domain (rest looked up from reference TRBV2 and TRBJ1-3): EPEVTQTPSHQVTQMGQEVILRCVPISNHLYFYWYRQILGQKVEFLVSFYNNEISEKSEIFDDQFSVERPDGSNFTLKIRSTKLEDSAMYFCASRGGNTIYFGEGSWLTVV.

V gene TRBV27 combines with J gene TRBJ1-5; TRBD1 might be the D (5 bases). Trimming removed 5 bases at V and 5 bases at J, with 13 bases between. Germline V gene sequence: CDR1 MNHEY, CDR2 SMNVEV (reference sequence). There are 14 residues in the CDR3. DNA for the CDR3: TGTGCCAGCAGTCTCGGGGGGTGGGATCAGCCCCAGCATTTT. It codes for CASSLGGWDQPQHF.

In this sample, this clone turned up a few times. This chain connects TRBV7-2 to TRBJ1-2; TRBD1 agrees at 9 bases. Trimming cost V 5 bases and J 1 base; bases outside gene matches: 5. Germline CDR1 SGHTA, CDR2 FQGNSA. CDR3 length: 15 residues. The CDR3, as DNA: TGTGCCAGCAGCGCCGGGACAGGGAATAACTATGGCTACACCTTC. This gives the protein CASSAGTGNNYGYTF.

The chain carries TRBV5-1 and TRBJ1-4, with TRBD1 identical over 9 bases. The CDR3 loop spans 15 amino acids. V lost 4 bases to trimming and J lost 4 bases; unmatched junction nucleotides: 5. CDR1 and CDR2 from the germline V gene are SGHRS and YFSETQ. CDR3 loop: CASSLRTGVNEKLFF. The CDR3 DNA reads as TGCGCCAGCAGCCTGCGGACAGGGGTTAATGAAAAACTGTTTTTT.

The chain joins TRBV11-3 to TRBJ2-2; D may be TRBD1 (6 bases). The CDR3 is made up of 16 amino acids. CDR1 SGHNT and CDR2 YENEEA come from the germline V gene. V was shortened by 1 base and J by 4 bases, with 13 bases between the two germline ends. The CDR3, as DNA: TGTGCCAGCAGCTTAGGAGTGGGACACGGCACCGGGGAGCTGTTTTTT. It codes for CASSLGVGHGTGELFF.

The chain joins TRBV27 to TRBJ2-6; D perhaps matches TRBD2 (6 bases). Germline V gene lookup returns CDR1 MNHEY and CDR2 SMNVEV (reference sequence). The CDR3 sequence is 17 residues long. V was trimmed by 0 bases and J by 2 bases, leaving 11 bases between them. The DNA for the CDR3 is TGTGCCAGCAGTTTATCCTTTCGGGGGACTGGGGCCAACGTCCTGACTTTC. Its protein is CASSLSFRGTGANVLTF. Together with reference TRBV27 and TRBJ2-6, the CDR3 gives the full variable domain: EAQVTQNPRYLITVTGKKLTVTCSQNMNHEYMSWYRQDPGLGLRQIYYSMNVEVTDKGDVPEGYKVSRKEKRNFPLILESPSPNQTSLYFCASSLSFRGTGANVLTFGAGSRLTVL.

V gene TRBV4-2 combines with J gene TRBJ1-3; D is possibly TRBD1 (5 bases). The CDR3 consists of 17 residues. Trimming removed 1 base at V and 0 bases at J, with 13 bases between. CDR1 is LGHNA and CDR2 is YNFKEQ in the germline V gene. The CDR3 nucleotides read TGTGCCAGCAGCCAAGTGGGGCCACTTAGCTCTGGAAACACCATATATTTT. Its translation is CASSQVGPLSSGNTIYF.

The V gene is TRBV28, the J gene TRBJ1-2, with TRBD1 matching over 8 bases. From germline, CDR1 is MDHEN and CDR2 SYDVKM. The CDR3 spans 17 residues. Unmatched junction bases numbered 14, after V lost 6 bases and J lost 2 bases. CDR3 nucleotides: TGTGCCAGCAGCCCCGGGACAGGCCCAATCGGCAACTATGGCTACACCTTC. This codes for CASSPGTGPIGNYGYTF.

This clone has just one count. The rearrangement links TRBV29-1 to TRBJ1-2; 8 bases fit TRBD1. CDR1 is SQVTM and CDR2 is ANQGSEA in the germline V gene. J was trimmed by 8 bases and V by 5 bases; bases with no gene match: 10. The CDR3 extends over 13 amino acids. CDR3 bases: TGCAGCGTTACCCCAGGGGGCCGTCCGGGCTACACCTTC. Residues: CSVTPGGRPGYTF.

The V call is TRBV6-5, the J call TRBJ2-6; D gene ambiguous. V lost 6 bases, J lost 0 bases, and 9 bases lay in between. The germline V gene encodes CDR1 MNHEY and CDR2 SVGAGI. The CDR3 covers 15 residues. CDR3 protein: CASSPDNSGANVLTF. For the CDR3, the DNA is TGTGCCAGCAGCCCCGACAACTCTGGGGCCAACGTCCTGACTTTC.

The chain has TRBV28 and TRBJ2-7; D possibly corresponds to TRBD2 (5 bases). The V gene lost 7 bases and the J gene lost 2 bases, with 15 bases spanning the gap. Germline V gene lookup returns CDR1 MDHEN and CDR2 SYDVKM. The CDR3 is 14 amino acids. This CDR3 is CASNTPRDPYEQYF. The CDR3 nucleotides read TGTGCCAGCAACACCCCCCGGGATCCCTACGAGCAGTACTTC.

The chain couples TRBV4-1 to TRBJ2-2, with D perhaps TRBD1 (6 bases). The CDR3 has 16 amino acids. V dropped 0 bases and J dropped 5 bases, with 13 bases sitting between them. Per the germline V gene, CDR1 is MGHRA and CDR2 is YSYEKL. The CDR3 DNA follows: TGCGCCAGCAGCCAAGATAGTTGGGGGCGGACCGGGGAGCTGTTTTTT. Protein sequence: CASSQDSWGRTGELFF.